The present entry profiles one T cell receptor beta chain with its context. Its antigen is not yet known. Within one base of it there is no much larger clone, and no base qualities were kept. TCRbeta CDR3 regions were amplified from genomic DNA by means of the immunoSEQ Assay, a bias-controlled multiplex PCR. Per the source publication's procedure: The number of nucleated cells in each sample was estimated by amplification of reference gene primers within the assay. To quantify the absolute abundance of each unique TCRbeta CDR3 rearrangement, sequence reads were collapsed and filtered. For each sample, productive Simpson clonality was calculated as the square root of Simpson's diversity index across productive rearrangements. TCRdb holds this immuneACCESS table with in-frame rearrangements only. Some clones are missing; in checked studies, unresolved V genes explain under half, and the rest has no known cause. V and J calls and clone size are given by that table; D and trimming were obtained from the DNA. The sample records about 270,000 clones, about 88% of which are singletons. In total, the top ten clones hold less than 3% of the sample.

V is reduced by 1 base and J by 9 bases, leaving a spacing of 13 bases between them. The CDR3 runs 15 residues from the cysteine to the phenylalanine. Here the CDR3 DNA is all that survives: 45 bases in frame from base 1. Per the germline V gene, MNHNS is the CDR1 and SASEGT is the CDR2. This specimen comes from a study of blood T cell repertoires in COVID-19 (dated by TCRdb to 2018 to 2021). Regarding the study in general: Collaborator samples came from the United States, Italy and Spain and covered acute and convalescent phases of COVID-19. The prospective study material was composed of cDNA or gDNA derived from T cells, B-cell-depleted T cells, or PBMCs. The repertoires were released in a freely available public database intended as a resource for research on the immune response to SARS-CoV-2. Deeply sampled blood TCRbeta repertoires from subjects exposed to, actively infected with, or recovered from COVID-19 were included in the dataset. The sample metadata nearly always contained a de-identified subject ID, COVID-19 status, age in years and sex. Samples came from the ongoing ImmuneRACE study (first 160 participants) plus 1,254 subjects from 6 global collaborators. Where available, HLA class I and class II types were obtained from metadata supplied by the sample provider rather than from assay-based typing.

Participants in the prospective study were enrolled through a virtual design, were aged about 18 to 90 years, and lived in 20 to 30 United States geographic areas. In the prospective study, cohorts were assigned on the basis of participant-reported clinical history obtained from a screening survey and a study questionnaire. ImmuneRACE Cohort 3 recovered participants were defined by two consecutive negative NP/OP PCR tests, healthcare professional clearance, or symptom resolution. Mobile phlebotomists in the prospective study collected whole blood, serum and a nasopharyngeal or oropharyngeal swab from every participant. Over an approximately two-month period, participants in the prospective study had the option of providing additional blood draws and questionnaires. Prospective study blood samples were shipped either frozen or at room temperature before DNA extraction. General findings and caveats noted by the study authors: The quantity of clinical and demographic metadata differed by source and by participant and was supplied without curation.

This sequence originates from a woman aged 45-60 years who had recovered from COVID-19. Sequenced material: PBMCs or T cells enriched from blood (not recorded which). Recombination connected TRBV6-1 to TRBJ1-6, with an unclear D gene assignment. The CDR3 has the sequence CASSEVRVVSSPLHF. The nucleotides are TGTGCCAGCAGTGAAGTCCGTGTTGTGAGTTCACCCCTCCACTTT.